This T cell receptor (beta chain) stems from a study of blood T cell repertoires in COVID-19. Study-level background: Italy, Spain and the United States were the sources of the convalescent and acute COVID-19 samples. PBMCs, B-cell-depleted T cells, or T cells provided the cDNA or gDNA that made up the material.

With 6 bases removed from V and 2 bases from J, the gap between germline ends came to 11 bases. Germline CDR1 and CDR2: MNHEY and SMNVEV (reference sequence). The CDR3 consists of 14 residues. TCRdb's copy holds only in-frame clones and misses some; the assay was immunoSEQ multiplex PCR. Altogether around 360,000 clones are present, 87% being singletons, with the ten largest covering 2.5% to 3%. Which cohort a participant joined came from the clinical history participants gave. Cohort 3 donors counted as recovered after two negative PCRs, clearance, or resolved symptoms. This TCR was sampled from a young woman who had recovered from COVID-19. The V call is TRBV27, the J call TRBJ1-5; D remains unclear. Input material: PBMCs or T cells enriched from blood (not recorded which). The CDR3 spells CASRGGLGNQPQHF. CDR3 nucleotides: TGTGCCAGCAGGGGCGGGTTGGGCAATCAGCCCCAGCATTTT.